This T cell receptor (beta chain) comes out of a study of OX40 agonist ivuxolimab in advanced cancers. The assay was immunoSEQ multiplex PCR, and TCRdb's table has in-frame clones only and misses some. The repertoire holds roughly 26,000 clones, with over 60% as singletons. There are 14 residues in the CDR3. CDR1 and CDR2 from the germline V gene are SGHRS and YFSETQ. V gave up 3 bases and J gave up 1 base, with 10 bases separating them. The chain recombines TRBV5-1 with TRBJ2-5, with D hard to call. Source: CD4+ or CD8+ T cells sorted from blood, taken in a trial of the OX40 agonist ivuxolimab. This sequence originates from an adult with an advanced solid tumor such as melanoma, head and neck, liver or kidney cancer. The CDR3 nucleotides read TGCGCCAGCAGCTACACAAGCAGCCAAGAGACCCAGTACTTC. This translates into CASSYTSSQETQYF.